The rows below give T cell receptor beta chains drawn from one sample of a study of early T cells in non-severe SARS-CoV-2 infection. TCRdb processed the 5' RACE reads anew with MiXCR; each CDR3 protein has one entry. Of more than 20,000 distinct CDR3 sequences listed, 4.4% are singletons. Source material: whole blood. Receptor source: an adult who was a healthcare worker with PCR-confirmed SARS-CoV-2 infection or an uninfected control (not recorded which). Each CDR3 is given with its conserved first and last residue. The D gene is left open where the match is weak. Clone size is stated in some rows and not others, as once, few, many or a class when expanded.

J gene,clone size,V gene,D gene,CDR3 DNA,CDR3 protein
TRBJ2-3,many,TRBV11-2,-,TGTGCCAGCAGCTTACGTAGGCCAACAGATACGCAGTATTTT,CASSLRRPTDTQYF
TRBJ2-1,many,TRBV12-3/TRBV12-4,TRBD1,TGTGCCAGCAGTCCCCCAGGGGGCTCACGTTATGAGCAGTTCTTC,CASSPPGGSRYEQFF
TRBJ2-3,many,TRBV11-3,-,TGTGCCAGCAGCCCCCACGCTAGCACAGATACGCAGTATTTT,CASSPHASTDTQYF
TRBJ1-1,many,TRBV29-1,-,TGCAGCGTTGAAGAGGGCAAGAACACTGAAGCTTTCTTT,CSVEEGKNTEAFF
TRBJ2-3,many,TRBV6-5,-,TGTGCCAGCAGTTACCTTTCGGGCAGAAGCACAGATACGCAGTATTTT,CASSYLSGRSTDTQYF
TRBJ1-5,many,TRBV2,-,TGTGCCATCAAAGGGGCGAGCAATCAGCCCCAGCATTTT,CAIKGASNQPQHF
TRBJ2-1,many,TRBV30,-,TGTGCCTGGAGTAGAAGGGCCTTCCTAACGGGGAATGAGCAGTTCTTC,CAWSRRAFLTGNEQFF
TRBJ1-1,many,TRBV7-3,-,TGTGCCAGCAGCTACGGAGGGAACACTGAAGCTTTCTTT,CASSYGGNTEAFF
TRBJ2-1,many,TRBV5-5,TRBD1,TGTGCCAGCAGCCCGGGACAGGGGGCACAATACAATGAGCAGTTCTTC,CASSPGQGAQYNEQFF
TRBJ2-1,many,TRBV7-9,-,TGTGCCAGCAGCGAAATAGGAAGGGACTCCTACAATGAGCAGTTCTTC,CASSEIGRDSYNEQFF
TRBJ1-2,many,TRBV7-9,-,TGTGCCAGCAGCTGGACTGGACAGTATGGCTACACCTTC,CASSWTGQYGYTF
TRBJ2-3,many,TRBV2,-,TGTGCCAGCAGAAACCCCCGGGGGTACACAGATACGCAGTATTTT,CASRNPRGYTDTQYF
TRBJ1-6,once,TRBV20-1,-,TGCAGTGCTAGTCGTGCAGGGGTTAATTCACCCCTCCACTTT,CSASRAGVNSPLHF
TRBJ1-6,many,TRBV5-1,TRBD1,TGCGCCAGCAGGCGGGACAGCTATAATTCACCCCTCCACTTT,CASRRDSYNSPLHF
TRBJ2-3,many,TRBV28,-,TGTGCCAGCAGTTTAGTGGGCCGTAGCACAGATACGCAGTATTTT,CASSLVGRSTDTQYF
TRBJ2-1,many,TRBV5-1,TRBD1,TGCGCCAGCAGCCCGGACAGGGGGAATGAGCAGTTCTTC,CASSPDRGNEQFF
TRBJ2-1,many,TRBV29-1,TRBD2,TGCAGCGTTGGGGCGGGGGGGTCCTACAATGAGCAGTTCTTC,CSVGAGGSYNEQFF
TRBJ2-2,many,TRBV5-6,-,TGTGCCAGCAGCTTTGGGGCCGGGAACACCGGGGAGCTGTTTTTT,CASSFGAGNTGELFF
TRBJ2-7,many,TRBV20-1,TRBD1,TGCAGTGGAGACCGGGACAGCTCCTACGAGCAGTACTTC,CSGDRDSSYEQYF
TRBJ2-3,many,TRBV5-1,-,TGCGCCAGCAGCTTGGGGGACAGCACAGATACGCAGTATTTT,CASSLGDSTDTQYF
TRBJ2-1,many,TRBV2,-,TGTGCCAGCAACCCGGTGAGGGCGGGCTCCTACAATGAGCAGTTCTTC,CASNPVRAGSYNEQFF
TRBJ2-5,many,TRBV29-1,-,TGCAGCGTTAGTGAGTCGGCTAAAGAGACCCAGTACTTC,CSVSESAKETQYF
TRBJ2-7,many,TRBV12-3/TRBV12-4,-,TGTGCCAGCAGTCCCGACAGCTACGAGCAGTACTTC,CASSPDSYEQYF
TRBJ1-6,many,TRBV5-4,-,TGTGCCAGCAGCTTCCTTACCGACTCCTCCTTGGGCTCACCCCTCCACTTT,CASSFLTDSSLGSPLHF
TRBJ2-4,many,TRBV20-1,-,TGCAGTGCTAGTTTCAGGGGATATGGCAAAAACATTCAGTACTTC,CSASFRGYGKNIQYF
TRBJ2-1,many,TRBV18,-,TGTGCCAGCTGTGGACAATCAATTTACAATGAGCAGTTCTTC,CASCGQSIYNEQFF
TRBJ2-1,many,TRBV3-1,TRBD1,TGTGCCAGCAGCCTCTTGACAGGGTACAATGAGCAGTTCTTC,CASSLLTGYNEQFF
TRBJ1-1,many,TRBV5-6,-,TGTGCCAGCAGCTTGATAAAAAGGGATGCTGAAGCTTTCTTT,CASSLIKRDAEAFF
TRBJ2-7,medium-sized,TRBV10-3,-,TGTGCCATCAGTGACCTCACCTACGAGCAGTACTTC,CAISDLTYEQYF
TRBJ2-1,many,TRBV28,TRBD2,TGTGCCAGCAGTCCAATTGCCCCATATACTAGCGGGGGTTACAATGAGCAGTTCTTC,CASSPIAPYTSGGYNEQFF
TRBJ1-3,many,TRBV12-3/TRBV12-4,-,TGTGCCAGCAGTTTATCCGGGGTCCGTGGAAACACCATATATTTT,CASSLSGVRGNTIYF
TRBJ2-3,many,TRBV20-1,-,TGCAGTGCTACCTCTGGGGCAGATACGCAGTATTTT,CSATSGADTQYF
TRBJ1-5,many,TRBV5-1,-,TGCGCCAGCAGCTTGGAAGGGGTGAAAGGACAGCCCCAGCATTTT,CASSLEGVKGQPQHF
TRBJ1-1,few,TRBV7-3,-,TGTGCCAGCAGCTTACGAGGTGTGACTGAAGCTTTCTTT,CASSLRGVTEAFF
TRBJ2-3,many,TRBV2,-,TGTGCCAGCAGACTCGGGGCTCAGTCCACAGATACGCAGTATTTT,CASRLGAQSTDTQYF
TRBJ1-2,many,TRBV24-1,TRBD1,TGTGCCACCAGTGATGGGGGACAGGGTTATGGCTACACCTTC,CATSDGGQGYGYTF
TRBJ2-3,many,TRBV12-3/TRBV12-4,TRBD2,TGTGCCAGCAGTCTAGGGGCGGCGGGGGGGCCTAGGGCAGATACGCAGTATTTT,CASSLGAAGGPRADTQYF
TRBJ1-2,many,TRBV4-3,TRBD1,TGCGCCAGCAGCCAAGGAGGATTAGGGGGCGATCATGGCTACACCTTC,CASSQGGLGGDHGYTF
TRBJ2-5,many,TRBV19,-,TGTGCCAGTAGTTCGGCGCAGCAAGAGACCCAGTACTTC,CASSSAQQETQYF
TRBJ1-3,many,TRBV30,-,TGTGCCTGGAGGGACAGTGGTCTCTCTGGAAACACCATATATTTT,CAWRDSGLSGNTIYF
TRBJ2-7,many,TRBV6-5,-,TGTGCCAGCAGTTCCTTTGTCCCCAGGGACTTTAGAAACGAGCAGTACTTC,CASSSFVPRDFRNEQYF
TRBJ1-1,many,TRBV18,-,TGTGCCAGCTCACCAGAGGGTTCTGAAGCTTTCTTT,CASSPEGSEAFF
TRBJ2-5,many,TRBV20-1,-,TGCAGTGCTAAGAAACAAGAGACCCAGTACTTC,CSAKKQETQYF
TRBJ2-3,many,TRBV5-1,-,TGCGCCAGCAGCTTGGCCGCAGGGGTAATGGATACGCAGTATTTT,CASSLAAGVMDTQYF
TRBJ2-7,many,TRBV20-1,-,TGCAGTGCTAGGTCGAAACGCGCCTACGAGCAGTACTTC,CSARSKRAYEQYF
TRBJ2-2,many,TRBV7-2,-,TGTGCCAGCAGCTTAGAAGGGGTCGGGGAGCTGTTTTTT,CASSLEGVGELFF
TRBJ2-3,many,TRBV4-3,TRBD2,TGCGCCAGCAGCCAAGATAGGTTAGCTAGCGGGGGGGCCATAGATACGCAGTATTTT,CASSQDRLASGGAIDTQYF
TRBJ2-3,many,TRBV11-2,-,TGTGCCAGCAGCGTATGGGGCAGTCGAGCAGATACGCAGTATTTT,CASSVWGSRADTQYF
TRBJ2-1,-,TRBV7-6,-,TGTGCCAGCAGCTTAGCAGGCAGGCGGACTTTGGATGAGCAGTTCTTC,CASSLAGRRTLDEQFF
TRBJ2-7,many,TRBV5-6,TRBD1,TGTGCCAGCAGCCTCAGGCCCGGGACAGGGGGCTTCGAGCAGTACTTC,CASSLRPGTGGFEQYF
TRBJ2-3,many,TRBV12-3/TRBV12-4,-,TGTGCCAGCAGTTTAGGCTATACGCAGTATTTT,CASSLGYTQYF
TRBJ1-3,medium-sized,TRBV6-6,TRBD1,TGTGCCAGCAGTTACTCGAGGTCCTTTTGGGACAGCAACTCTGGAAACACCATATATTTT,CASSYSRSFWDSNSGNTIYF
TRBJ2-3,many,TRBV18,-,TGTGCCAGCTCCCTTCCGGGACTCCGCGCAGATACGCAGTATTTT,CASSLPGLRADTQYF